The entry that follows covers one T cell receptor (beta chain) sequence. The antigen remains undetermined. This CDR3 has 18 amino acids. CDR1 and CDR2 (germline): MNHEY, SVGEGT. The data originate from a study of CXCR3-negative and CXCR3-positive naive CD8 T cells. The study made its TRB cDNA libraries by 5' RACE, adding UMI labels. From the 5' RACE reads, TCRdb lists one entry per CDR3 protein and no DNA. Its table lists 30,000 to 40,000 distinct CDR3 sequences. Study-level points and caveats: CXCR3-negative and CXCR3-positive naive cells shared comparable TRBV-TRBJ usage, but memory cells did not.

This clonotype was obtained from a human donor in good health. Some clones in this sample may be carry-over from other donors' samples. Sequencing used memory CD8+ T cells from blood. The V and J genes are TRBV6-2 or TRBV6-3 and TRBJ2-2; the TCRdb D gene call, TRBD1, has no DNA to confirm it. The CDR3 loop is CASSYSSGGHEHTGELFF.